This paragraph covers one TCR beta chain sequence. Antigen unknown. This sample was taken from a study of cytomegalovirus exposure and HLA in healthy donors. PCR amplification relied on 60 Vbeta primers (plus 13 Jbeta primers). TCRdb's copy holds only in-frame clones and misses some; the assay was immunoSEQ multiplex PCR. The data show about 200,000 clones, roughly 73% seen once. V shed 7 bases and J 5 bases; nucleotides not matched to a gene: 9. The CDR3 has 15 residues. Germline loops: CDR1 MNHNS, CDR2 SASEGT. Findings of the study overall: Reports described diagnosis of cytomegalovirus status by the classifier as highly specific and sensitive. Sequences of the TCR beta chain were said to predict the HLA-A and HLA-B alleles of most subjects accurately. HLA restriction was apparent for most CMV-associated TCR beta chains in a later analysis.

Among the donors, all were healthy bone marrow donors. The chain joins TRBV6-1 to TRBJ2-7, with TRBD1 matching 12 bases. Material: PBMCs. This TCR was recovered from a woman in her 30s in good health and CMV-seronegative. CDR3 in amino acids: CASTGRDRGLNEQYF. In DNA, the CDR3 is TGTGCCAGCACCGGAAGGGACAGGGGGCTCAACGAGCAGTACTTC.